This T cell receptor (beta chain) came from a study of radiation and T cells in renal cell carcinoma. Points on this clone: What it recognizes is unknown.

Stated time point: blood 4 weeks post-SBRT, at nephrectomy. Sample treatment: 15 Gy SBRT to primary tumor, nephrectomy 4 weeks later. Nephrectomy followed 15 Gy stereotactic body radiation by 4 weeks. Radiation-treated patients gave blood at baseline, week 2 and week 4. J lost 7 bases, V lost 6 bases, and 5 bases had no gene match. CDR3 length: 13 amino acids. The germline V gene has CDR1 MDHEN and CDR2 SYDVKM. Study findings and constraints: No pretreatment tumor biopsies were available for baseline clonotypes. Top tumor clonotypes rose in blood 2 weeks post-radiation, then contracted.

Using immunoSEQ multiplex PCR, the repertoire was profiled, and TCRdb retains in-frame clones only, with some absent. The repertoire holds some 150,000 clones, approximately 86% seen once, with about 17% in the top ten. The TCR originated in a woman in her forties or fifties with renal cell carcinoma. The gene calls are TRBV28 and TRBJ1-5; TRBD1 agrees at 8 bases. The sample consisted of blood, taken from a patient whose treatment included radiotherapy and nephrectomy. The CDR3 reads CASRGQGGQPQHF. Here the CDR3 DNA reads TGTGCCAGCAGAGGACAGGGAGGGCAGCCCCAGCATTTT.